These T cell receptor beta chains were read from a single sample in a study of T cells in Graves' hyperthyroidism and ophthalmopathy. TCRdb itself ran the multiplex PCR reads through MiXCR, one entry per CDR3 protein. The sample has about 420,000 distinct CDR3 sequences; less than 20% are singletons. The sequenced sample was blood. These receptors were collected from a woman between 18 and 29 years old with Graves' hyperthyroidism. Both conserved end residues are part of each CDR3.

j_gene,v_gene,CDR3aa
TRBJ1-1,TRBV6-5,CASSYGAGLNTEAFF
TRBJ1-1,TRBV19,CASSASMNTEAFF
TRBJ2-1,TRBV7-2,CASSFERASGRNEQFF
TRBJ1-3,TRBV5-1,CASSLDRSGSGNTIYF
TRBJ2-1,TRBV20-1,CSAPRAGAYNEQFF
TRBJ2-2,TRBV20-1,CSASQPGELFF
TRBJ2-4,TRBV3-1,CASSQDVQGAGAKNIQYF
TRBJ1-5,TRBV27,CASSWGGAGMSNQPQHF
TRBJ2-3,TRBV11-2,CASSLRGGGPTDYSTDTQYF
TRBJ2-1,TRBV12-3/TRBV12-4,CASSQRQGLEQFF
TRBJ1-4,TRBV20-1,CSALRDGLGEKLFF
TRBJ1-2,TRBV20-1,CSARDRAGYGYTF
TRBJ2-1,TRBV11-2,CASSLVLPGAYNEQFF
TRBJ2-3,TRBV2,CASSEGSGLAIDTQYF
TRBJ2-5,TRBV3-1,CASSRTRGGAGETQYF
TRBJ1-1,TRBV12-3/TRBV12-4,CASRTGPWGTEAFF
TRBJ2-7,TRBV5-1,CASSRKGSLEQYF
TRBJ2-2,TRBV7-2,CASSSGGGATGELFF
TRBJ2-7,TRBV27,CASSFHTKQYF
TRBJ1-1,TRBV7-8,CASTLLYMNTEAFF
TRBJ2-5,TRBV7-9,CASSLSRGRETQYF
TRBJ1-2,TRBV20-1,CSARVRTGSYTF
TRBJ1-2,TRBV18,CASSPLLTGDVNYGYTF
TRBJ1-2,TRBV7-9,CASSLASGRDYGYTF